Listed here is a single T cell receptor beta chain. Its antigen is as yet unknown. Per germline, CDR1 SGHTA and CDR2 FQGNSA. V lost 6 bases and J lost 5; bases outside the gene matches: 9. CDR3 size: 16 residues. This sample is part of a study of identical twins. Study outcomes and limitations: A partial confounding effect on zero-insertion analyses could come from invariant MAIT and iNKT cells.

TCRdb reprocessed the 5' RACE reads with MiXCR, giving one entry per CDR3 protein. This table holds 500,000 to 700,000 distinct CDR3 sequences, roughly 6.6% found once. This sample also belongs to another study, concerning yellow fever vaccine responses in identical twins.

The TCR originated in a woman aged 18 to 35 in good health. This chain uses TRBV7-2 with TRBJ2-3, with 12 nucleotides matching TRBD2. Sequencing used PBMCs. Written as DNA, the CDR3 is TGTGCCAGCAGTTTCGCTAGCGGGGGGGCCTTAGATACGCAGTATTTT. Protein: CASSFASGGALDTQYF.